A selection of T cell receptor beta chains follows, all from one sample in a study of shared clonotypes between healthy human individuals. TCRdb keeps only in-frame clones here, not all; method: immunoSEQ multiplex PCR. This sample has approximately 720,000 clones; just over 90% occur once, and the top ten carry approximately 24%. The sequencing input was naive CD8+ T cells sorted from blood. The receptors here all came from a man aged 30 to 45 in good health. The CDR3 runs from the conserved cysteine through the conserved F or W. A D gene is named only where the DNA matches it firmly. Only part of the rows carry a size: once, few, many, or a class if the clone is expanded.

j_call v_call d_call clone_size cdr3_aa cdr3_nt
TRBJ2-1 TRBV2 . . CAILIGRSYNEQFF TGTGCCATCTTAATTGGTAGATCCTACAATGAGCAGTTCTTC
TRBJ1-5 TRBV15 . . CATSREQGYQPQHF TGTGCCACCAGCAGAGAACAGGGTTATCAGCCCCAGCATTTT
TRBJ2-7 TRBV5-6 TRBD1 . CASSRQGNVGDEQYF TGTGCCAGCAGCAGACAGGGAAACGTGGGAGACGAGCAGTACTTC
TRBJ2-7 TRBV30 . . CAWSVGQVGYEQYF TGTGCCTGGAGTGTCGGACAAGTAGGCTACGAGCAGTACTTC
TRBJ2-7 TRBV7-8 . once CASSSSGTDFYEQYF TGTGCCAGCAGTTCCTCCGGGACTGATTTCTACGAGCAGTACTTC
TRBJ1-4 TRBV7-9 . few CASSLRTSWGEKLFF TGTGCCAGCAGCTTACGAACCAGCTGGGGTGAAAAACTGTTTTTT
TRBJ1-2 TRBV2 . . CASSEYPRLNGYTF TGTGCCAGCAGTGAATATCCCAGACTAAATGGCTACACCTTC
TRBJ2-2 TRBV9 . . CASSVVGGLFF TGTGCCAGCAGCGTAGTTGGGGGGCTGTTTTTT
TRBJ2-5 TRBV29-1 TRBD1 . CSVVPDRGQETQYF TGCAGCGTCGTACCCGACAGGGGTCAAGAGACCCAGTACTTC
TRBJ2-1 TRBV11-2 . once CASSLESGYEQFF TGTGCCAGCAGCTTAGAATCAGGATATGAGCAGTTCTTC
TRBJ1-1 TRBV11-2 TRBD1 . CASSLIHRGLGEAFF TGTGCCAGCAGCTTAATCCACAGGGGGTTGGGTGAAGCTTTCTTT
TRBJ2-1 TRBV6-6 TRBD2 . CASSYTLEREVNEQFF TGTGCCAGCAGTTACACACTAGAGCGGGAGGTTAATGAGCAGTTCTTC
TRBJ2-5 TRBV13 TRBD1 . CASSLTGRQGQETQYF TGTGCCAGCAGCTTGACAGGGCGACAGGGCCAAGAGACCCAGTACTTC
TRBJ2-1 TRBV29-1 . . CSVEGVPLRESSYNEQFF TGCAGCGTTGAAGGGGTCCCCCTCCGGGAGAGCTCCTACAATGAGCAGTTCTTC
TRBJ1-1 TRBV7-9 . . CASSFEGDGNTEAFF TGTGCCAGCAGCTTCGAGGGGGACGGGAACACTGAAGCTTTCTTT
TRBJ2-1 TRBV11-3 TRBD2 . CASSYSGSGLAEEQFF TGTGCCAGCAGCTACTCCGGCTCGGGACTAGCGGAAGAGCAGTTCTTC
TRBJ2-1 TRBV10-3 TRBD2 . CAISETDWTSGGSSYNEQFF TGTGCCATCAGTGAGACCGATTGGACTAGCGGGGGGAGCTCCTACAATGAGCAGTTCTTC
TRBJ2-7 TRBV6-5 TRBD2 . CASSYAGLAGEEQYF TGTGCCAGCAGTTACGCGGGACTAGCGGGAGAAGAGCAGTACTTC
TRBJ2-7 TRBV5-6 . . CASSLSGVSYEQYF TGTGCCAGCAGCTTATCAGGGGTTTCCTACGAGCAGTACTTC
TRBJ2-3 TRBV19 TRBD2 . CASSIASGRASTDTQYF TGTGCCAGTAGTATAGCGAGCGGGAGGGCCAGCACAGATACGCAGTATTTT
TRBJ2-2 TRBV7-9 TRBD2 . CASSPREGRNTGELFF TGTGCCAGCAGCCCTCGGGAGGGGCGAAACACCGGGGAGCTGTTTTTT
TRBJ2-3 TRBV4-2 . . CASSIREGFTDTQYF TGTGCCAGCAGCATTCGTGAGGGCTTCACAGATACGCAGTATTTT
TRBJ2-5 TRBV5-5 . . CASSSPGQQDEKTQYF TGTGCCAGCAGCAGCCCGGGACAACAAGACGAGAAGACCCAGTACTTC
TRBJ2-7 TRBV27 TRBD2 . CASSLSLLAGRYEQYF TGTGCCAGCAGTTTATCGTTACTAGCGGGACGCTACGAGCAGTACTTC
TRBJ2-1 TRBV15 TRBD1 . CATHPRDRGRDEQFF TGTGCCACCCACCCCCGGGACAGGGGGCGAGATGAGCAGTTCTTC
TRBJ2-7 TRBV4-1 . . CASSQVRDLTYEQYF TGCGCCAGCAGCCAAGTTCGGGACCTAACCTACGAGCAGTACTTC
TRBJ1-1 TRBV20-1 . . CSARMVTEAFF TGCAGTGCTCGGATGGTCACTGAAGCTTTCTTT
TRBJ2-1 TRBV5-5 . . CASSLGLALYNEQFF TGTGCCAGCAGCTTAGGGCTAGCGTTATACAATGAGCAGTTCTTC
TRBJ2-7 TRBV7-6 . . CASSRGAGEYEQYF TGTGCCAGCAGCCGAGGGGCAGGGGAGTACGAGCAGTACTTC
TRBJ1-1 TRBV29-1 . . CSVDSNTEAFF TGCAGCGTTGACAGTAACACTGAAGCTTTCTTT
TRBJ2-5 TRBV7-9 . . CASSPHTQLQETQYF TGTGCCAGCAGCCCCCATACCCAACTCCAAGAGACCCAGTACTTC
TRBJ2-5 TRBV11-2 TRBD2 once CASSPSMTSGETQYF TGTGCCAGCAGCCCATCCATGACTAGCGGCGAGACCCAGTACTTC
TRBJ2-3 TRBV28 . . CASSLEAELAISSTDTQYF TGTGCCAGCAGTTTAGAGGCGGAGCTAGCCATATCTAGCACAGATACGCAGTATTTT
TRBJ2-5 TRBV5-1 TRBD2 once CASSPGESGLAGETKETQYF TGCGCCAGCAGCCCAGGAGAGAGCGGACTAGCGGGAGAAACTAAAGAGACCCAGTACTTC
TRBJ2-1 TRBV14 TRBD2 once CASSHDGGEYNEQFF TGTGCCAGCAGCCATGACGGGGGGGAGTACAATGAGCAGTTCTTC
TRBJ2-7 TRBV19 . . CASSIDRPGTKTYEQYF TGTGCCAGTAGTATAGACAGGCCCGGGACCAAAACCTACGAGCAGTACTTC
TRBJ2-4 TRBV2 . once CASGGRGNIQYF TGTGCCAGCGGGGGGCGCGGAAACATTCAGTACTTC
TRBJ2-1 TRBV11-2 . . CASAVDEQFF TGTGCCAGCGCGGTCGATGAGCAGTTCTTC
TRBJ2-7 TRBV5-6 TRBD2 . CATRGGGDEQYF TGTGCAACGCGGGGGGGAGGAGACGAGCAGTACTTC
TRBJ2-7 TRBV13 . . CASSLAGDEQYF TGTGCCAGCAGCTTAGCGGGAGACGAGCAGTACTTC
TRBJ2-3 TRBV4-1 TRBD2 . CASSWREGPWDTQYF TGCGCCAGCAGCTGGCGGGAGGGCCCCTGGGATACGCAGTATTTT